Listed below are T cell receptor beta chains from one sample, sequenced in a study of CD8+CD57+ T cells in acquired aplastic anemia. TCRdb reprocessed the reads with MiXCR, giving one entry per CDR3 protein. The sample contains roughly 160,000 distinct CDR3 sequences, around 48% of which appear only once. The sequenced material came from sorted CD4+, CD8+, or CD8+CD57+ T cells (not recorded which) from PBMCs. The receptors shown here come from a human donor with aplastic anemia. Each CDR3 is given with its conserved first and last residue. D genes are given only for firm matches. Not all rows give a size; the values are once, few, many and, for expanded clones, a class.

j_call | clone_size | d_call | v_call | cdr3_nt | cdr3_aa
TRBJ2-7 | few | NA | TRBV24-1 | TGTGCCACCAGTGAGGGTGGTTCAGGGGAGCAGTACTTC | CATSEGGSGEQYF
TRBJ2-7 | medium-sized | NA | TRBV2 | TGTGCCAGCAGGCTTTTCTCCTACGAGCAGTACTTC | CASRLFSYEQYF
TRBJ2-7 | many | NA | TRBV11-1 | TGTGCCAGCAGCTTAGTAGGGGCGGTCGCGGGGCACGAGCAGTACTTC | CASSLVGAVAGHEQYF
TRBJ2-1 | once | NA | TRBV20-1 | TGCAGTGCTAGAGGTTATCGGACGGAGAGCTCCTACAATGAGCAGTTCTTC | CSARGYRTESSYNEQFF
TRBJ2-3 | many | NA | TRBV7-8 | TGTGCCAGCAGCTTAGACAGGACTGGCACAGATACGCAGTATTTT | CASSLDRTGTDTQYF
TRBJ2-1 | NA | TRBD2 | TRBV30 | TGTGCCTGGACCCCCCCCGGGAGGAGGGGTGAGCAGTTCTTC | CAWTPPGRRGEQFF
TRBJ1-1 | NA | NA | TRBV12-3/TRBV12-4 | TGTGCCAGCAGTTTAACAAAGGGGGGGAGAAACACTGAAGCTTTCTTT | CASSLTKGGRNTEAFF
TRBJ1-2 | NA | TRBD1 | TRBV10-3 | TGTGCCAGCAGATCAGGGGGGGGAGCTAACTATGGCTACACCTTC | CASRSGGGANYGYTF
TRBJ2-1 | NA | NA | TRBV9 | TGTGCCAGCAGTCTTACAGGGAGCTCCTACAATGAGCAGTTCTTC | CASSLTGSSYNEQFF
TRBJ2-1 | NA | NA | TRBV9 | TGTGCCAGCAGCGTAGGTAACAATGAGCAGTTCTTC | CASSVGNNEQFF
TRBJ1-6 | NA | NA | TRBV20-1 | TGCAGTGCTAGAACCCAAGGGAGCTCCTATAATTCACCCCTCCACTTT | CSARTQGSSYNSPLHF
TRBJ2-7 | NA | NA | TRBV7-9 | TGTGCCAGTGGGGGCGGAATCTCCTACGAGCAGTACTTC | CASGGGISYEQYF
TRBJ2-7 | few | NA | TRBV24-1 | TGTGCCACCATCGCCCCAAGGTCCCAAGCCTACGAGCAGTACTTC | CATIAPRSQAYEQYF
TRBJ2-7 | NA | NA | TRBV29-1 | TGCAGCAGCAACGACAGATGGCCTCACGAGCAGTACTTC | CSSNDRWPHEQYF
TRBJ1-4 | many | NA | TRBV6-1 | TGTGCCAGCAGTCGAGGGTGGGATAATGAAAAACTGTTTTTT | CASSRGWDNEKLFF
TRBJ1-6 | NA | NA | TRBV20-1 | TGCAGTGCTAGAGATAATGGGGAACCCCTCCACTTT | CSARDNGEPLHF
TRBJ2-5 | NA | TRBD2 | TRBV15 | TGTGCCACCAGCAGAGCAGGACGGGGCGGGGGGACCCAGTACTTC | CATSRAGRGGGTQYF
TRBJ2-7 | NA | NA | TRBV7-3 | TGTGCCAGCAGCCGGGGGGCGGGGGCCAACGAGCAGTACTTC | CASSRGAGANEQYF
TRBJ2-5 | once | TRBD1 | TRBV29-1 | TGCAGCGTTTTACAGGGGGCGCCAGAAGAGACCCAGTACTTC | CSVLQGAPEETQYF
TRBJ1-1 | NA | NA | TRBV7-3 | TGTGCCAGCAGAGCTTATGGGTTATTTGAGGGGGGCCGGACTGAAGCTTTCTTT | CASRAYGLFEGGRTEAFF
TRBJ2-7 | NA | NA | TRBV10-1 | TGCGCCAGCAGTGACGGGGGTTCTTCCTACGAGCAGTACTTC | CASSDGGSSYEQYF
TRBJ2-3 | few | TRBD2 | TRBV4-2 | TGTGCCAGCAGCGGGGGGGAGCGACCGGTCATTGATACGCAGTATTTT | CASSGGERPVIDTQYF
TRBJ2-6 | NA | NA | TRBV7-4 | TGTGCCAGCAGCCAAGGAGGGGGCGCTGGGGGCAACGTCCTGACTTTC | CASSQGGGAGGNVLTF
TRBJ2-7 | many | TRBD1 | TRBV7-9 | TGTGCCAGCGGAGGGACAGGAACCTACGAGCAGTACTTC | CASGGTGTYEQYF
TRBJ2-7 | NA | NA | TRBV6-1 | TGTGCCAGCAGCAGGAGCTTCTACGAGCAGTACTTC | CASSRSFYEQYF
TRBJ2-2 | NA | TRBD1 | TRBV2 | TGTGCCAGCAGTGGACAGGGGCTGAAGAAGGCCGGGGAGCTGTTTTTT | CASSGQGLKKAGELFF
TRBJ2-2 | NA | NA | TRBV7-8 | TGTGCCAGCAGCTTCGTTAACACCGGGGAGCTGTTTTTT | CASSFVNTGELFF
TRBJ2-3 | once | TRBD2 | TRBV15 | TGTGCCACCAGTGGGGGACTAGCGAATTTCACAGATACGCAGTATTTT | CATSGGLANFTDTQYF
TRBJ1-2 | many | NA | TRBV3-1 | TGTGCCAGCAGCCAGGGGGTGGGAGACACGAGCTACACCTTC | CASSQGVGDTSYTF
TRBJ1-6 | NA | TRBD1 | TRBV6-1 | TGTGCCAGCAGCGTGAATCGGGACAGGGCTTCACCCCTCCACTTT | CASSVNRDRASPLHF
TRBJ1-6 | NA | NA | TRBV5-1 | TGCGCCAGCAGCCCCGCAATGTCCTCCTATAATTCACCCCTCCACTTT | CASSPAMSSYNSPLHF
TRBJ1-5 | NA | TRBD1 | TRBV15 | TGTGCCACCAGCCGTACCGGGACAGGGGCCCCCTTGGGCAATCAGCCCCAGCATTTT | CATSRTGTGAPLGNQPQHF
TRBJ1-2 | many | NA | TRBV6-2/TRBV6-3 | TGTGCCAGCAGTTATCCGGGACGGACTAACTATGGCTACACCTTC | CASSYPGRTNYGYTF
TRBJ1-4 | once | TRBD1 | TRBV19 | TGTGCCAGTACCGCCGGGACAGTCGGGGAAAGACTGTTTTTT | CASTAGTVGERLFF
TRBJ2-7 | NA | TRBD1 | TRBV10-3 | TGTGCCATCGCAACAGGGGGATACGAGCAGTACTTC | CAIATGGYEQYF
TRBJ2-3 | NA | NA | TRBV7-9 | TGTGCCAGCAGAGACAGGACCACAGATACGCAGTATTTT | CASRDRTTDTQYF
TRBJ1-4 | NA | NA | TRBV4-2 | TGTGCCAGCATCCGGGGGCGGGGGTCCCTAGCAACTAATGAAAAACTGTTTTTT | CASIRGRGSLATNEKLFF
TRBJ1-2 | NA | NA | TRBV24-1 | TGTGCCATCGGGGTGGGGACGGATTATGGCTACACCTTC | CAIGVGTDYGYTF
TRBJ1-3 | many | NA | TRBV24-1 | TGTGCCACCAGTGACTGGAAGGGGCTTTTCGGGCGGAACATCCGCGGAAACACCATATATTTT | CATSDWKGLFGRNIRGNTIYF
TRBJ2-7 | NA | NA | TRBV24-1 | TGTGCCACCAGTGAGGCGGGCTACAATGAGCAGTACTTC | CATSEAGYNEQYF
TRBJ2-3 | many | NA | TRBV6-5 | TGTGCCAGCAGTCTAAGGCGGAGTAGCACAGATACGCAGTATTTT | CASSLRRSSTDTQYF
TRBJ1-2 | NA | TRBD1 | TRBV25-1 | TGTGCCAGCAGTGTGGGGGAGACAGGGTTGGGCTATGGCTACACCTTC | CASSVGETGLGYGYTF
TRBJ1-1 | NA | TRBD1 | TRBV27 | TGTGCCAGCAGGGACAGGGCCATGAACACTGAAGCTTTCTTT | CASRDRAMNTEAFF
TRBJ2-5 | NA | NA | TRBV2 | TGTGCCAGCAGTAGCCTAGGACAGGGAGGGGAGACCCAGTACTTC | CASSSLGQGGETQYF
TRBJ1-6 | NA | NA | TRBV7-3 | TGTGCCAGCAGCCCGGGCCGGGGACGATATAATTCACCCCTCCACTTT | CASSPGRGRYNSPLHF
TRBJ2-7 | NA | TRBD1 | TRBV7-8 | TGTGCCAGCAGCTTAGTCCCGCCGGACAGGGTAACCTACGAGCAGTACTTC | CASSLVPPDRVTYEQYF
TRBJ2-3 | few | NA | TRBV3-1 | TGTGCCAGCAGCGGGGTAGTCACCACAGATACGCAGTATTTT | CASSGVVTTDTQYF
TRBJ1-3 | NA | TRBD1 | TRBV2 | TGTGCCAGCAGGGAGGGACAGGGGGCCGGAAACACCATATATTTT | CASREGQGAGNTIYF
TRBJ2-7 | NA | NA | TRBV29-1 | TGCAGCGTGTGGGACAAAAACTACGAGCAGTACTTC | CSVWDKNYEQYF
TRBJ1-3 | NA | NA | TRBV5-6 | TGTGCCAGCAGCGATCCTGGGACGCGGGGAAACACCATATATTTT | CASSDPGTRGNTIYF
TRBJ2-5 | NA | NA | TRBV29-1 | TGTAGCGCTGCGGAGACCCAGTACTTC | CSAAETQYF
TRBJ2-1 | few | TRBD1 | TRBV4-2 | TGTGCCAGCAGCCGAGGTGCGCCGGGACAGGGCTACAATGAGCAGTTCTTC | CASSRGAPGQGYNEQFF
TRBJ2-1 | few | NA | TRBV6-4 | TGTGCCAGCAGTGACTCGGGGAGCGGAGAGCAGTTCTTC | CASSDSGSGEQFF
TRBJ1-6 | NA | NA | TRBV19 | TGTGCCAGTAGCCTCGAAGGGGGGCGGAATAATTCACCCCTCCACTTT | CASSLEGGRNNSPLHF
TRBJ1-4 | NA | NA | TRBV6-5 | TGTGCCAGCAGTTACGAGGGAAGTGGTGAAAAACTGTTTTTT | CASSYEGSGEKLFF
TRBJ2-5 | many | TRBD2 | TRBV24-1 | TGTGCCACCAGTGCCCCCCTAGCGGGCAAAGAGACCCAGTACTTC | CATSAPLAGKETQYF
TRBJ1-5 | many | NA | TRBV6-2/TRBV6-3 | TGTGCCAGCAGCTCTCTCCTTCAGCCCCAGCATTTT | CASSSLLQPQHF
TRBJ2-3 | many | NA | TRBV6-5 | TGTGCCACCCAGAAGGGGCCGGGCACAGATACGCAGTATTTT | CATQKGPGTDTQYF
TRBJ2-2 | NA | NA | TRBV4-2 | TGTGCCAGCAGCCAAGTCGATCGAGCGTCGAACACCGGGGAGCTGTTTTTT | CASSQVDRASNTGELFF